These 8 T cell receptor beta chains share one sample of origin, sequenced in a study of patients and donors after allogeneic stem cell transplantation. Each CDR3 protein gets one entry after TCRdb re-called the RT-PCR reads with MiXCR. The repertoire holds about a million distinct CDR3 sequences, with around 17% as singletons. Sequencing input: blood, either unsorted or a sorted T cell fraction (not recorded which). Receptors were obtained from a human donor who was either an allogeneic HSCT recipient or a stem cell or donor lymphocyte infusion donor (not recorded which). It is not recorded whose cells these are; they may come from a transplant donor.

Only a few counts were recorded for this clonotype. J is TRBJ2-2 and V is TRBV29-1, with 15 positions matching TRBD2. The length of the CDR3 is 15 residues. Trimming took 6 bases from V and 3 from J; bases not matched to a gene: 2. Germline lookup yields CDR1 SQVTM and CDR2 ANQGSEA. CDR3 nucleotides: TGCAGCGTGGGGACTAGCGGGAGGCACACCGGGGAGCTGTTTTTT. Translating it yields CSVGTSGRHTGELFF.

This clonotype was found a few times. The chain combines TRBV29-1 with TRBJ2-1; D unclear. Germline-derived CDR1 and CDR2 are SQVTM and ANQGSEA. The CDR3 is 13 residues long. Between the trimmed V and J ends, which lost 5 bases and 4 bases, there was a span of 12 bases. CDR3 sequence: CSVLATNYNEQFF. The CDR3 bases are TGCAGCGTTTTAGCCACCAATTACAATGAGCAGTTCTTC.

V usage is TRBV12-3 or TRBV12-4 and J usage is TRBJ1-5; 9 nucleotides match TRBD1. Trimming at V came to 6 bases and at J to 6 bases, leaving 9 bases not matched to a gene. This CDR3 has 15 residues. The CDR3 region is CASSTRDRVSQPQHF. The CDR3 DNA follows: TGTGCCAGCAGCACCCGGGACAGGGTGAGTCAGCCCCAGCATTTT.

This clonotype was seen a few times. V usage is TRBV7-2 and J usage is TRBJ1-2; D uncertain. Germline values: CDR1 SGHTA, CDR2 FQGNSA. V shed 2 bases and J shed 7 bases, with 14 bases lying between them. CDR3 size: 14 residues. CDR3 DNA sequence: TGTGCCAGCAGCTTAATGGTCCAGAAGGGTGGCTACACCTTC. Protein sequence: CASSLMVQKGGYTF.

This chain links TRBV5-1 with TRBJ2-2; TRBD1 is a possible D gene (5 bases). The CDR3 is made up of 15 amino acids. Trimming shortened V by 3 bases and J by 3 bases, and 12 bases separated the two germline ends. CDR1 SGHRS and CDR2 YFSETQ come from the germline V gene. CDR3 protein: CASSSPDTDTGELFF. The CDR3 DNA follows: TGCGCCAGCAGCTCACCGGACACTGACACCGGGGAGCTGTTTTTT.

At least ten counts were recorded for this clonotype. J is TRBJ2-2 and V is TRBV7-2; D remains ambiguous. CDR1 and CDR2 (germline): SGHTA, FQGNSA. The ends were cut back, 2 bases at V and 0 bases at J, with 7 bases in the middle. The CDR3 runs to 15 residues. The CDR3 reads CASSLTPSNTGELFF. CDR3 sequence (DNA): TGTGCCAGCAGCTTAACCCCTTCGAACACCGGGGAGCTGTTTTTT.

This clonotype was counted a few times. V gene TRBV7-8 combines with J gene TRBJ2-5; D remains unclear. Trimming left V 6 bases short and J 2 bases short, with 13 bases between. Germline V lookup: CDR1 SGHVS, CDR2 FQNEAQ. CDR3 length equals 14 residues. The CDR3 spells CASSLAALQETQYF. As DNA, the CDR3 is TGTGCCAGCAGTTTGGCGGCTTTACAAGAGACCCAGTACTTC.

This clonotype came up a few times. The gene calls are TRBV28 and TRBJ2-1; possible D gene TRBD2, 6 bases. Germline V CDR1 and CDR2: MDHEN, SYDVKM. The CDR3 covers 15 residues. Trimming took 6 bases from V and 8 from J, leaving 20 bases between them. CDR3 coding DNA: TGTGCCAGCAGCACTACTAGACGGGGGATATATGAGCAGTTCTTC. The encoded protein is CASSTTRRGIYEQFF.